This TCR beta chain was obtained from a study of T cells after yellow fever vaccination. Across the study: Fractions of low cell number were prepared using SMART-Seq v4 Ultra Low Input. Whole-study results and caveats: Researchers noted that a small share of clonotypes showed up in both CD4 and CD8 compartments.

The CDR3 has 14 amino acids. The V and J ends lost 5 bases and 8 bases respectively, with 15 bases between them. Germline values: CDR1 SGHAT, CDR2 FQNNGV. Each CDR3 protein is one row after TCRdb ran MiXCR on the 5' RACE reads. The table has some 300,000 distinct CDR3 sequences, approximately 10% seen once. In this sample, this clonotype turned up a few times. As yet, its antigen is unknown. The chain combines TRBV11-2 with TRBJ1-4; D call uncertain. This TCR was sampled from a man aged 18 to 30 who received the YFV17D yellow fever vaccine. This sample comprised CD4+ T cells sorted from PBMCs, obtained 5 days after the yellow fever booster vaccination. In DNA, the CDR3 is TGTGCCAGCAGCGACCGGGTCGGTAGAGAAAAACTGTTTTTT. Protein product: CASSDRVGREKLFF.